This TCR beta chain was identified during a study of T cell responses to AZD1222 COVID-19 vaccine. Losses at the gene ends were 1 base for V and 3 bases for J; bases not matched to a gene: 2. The CDR3 totals 14 residues. From germline, CDR1 is MGHRA and CDR2 YSYEKL. Sequencing used immunoSEQ multiplex PCR; TCRdb keeps in-frame clones, though not all of them. The sample has 130,000 to 150,000 clones, 70% to 90% seen once. Study-wide points: There were mostly white British donors and more females than males, and clonal diversity was possibly underestimated. Spike was spanned by vaccine-associated CD4 TCRs, with dominance at 160-218 and 743-854. Spike-specific TCR breadth rose after two AZD1222 doses, and depth rose as well. Only a handful of AZD1222 recipients tested seropositive at baseline.

Details on this clone: The target antigen is unknown.

J is TRBJ1-1 and V is TRBV4-1; 7 nucleotides line up with TRBD1. The receptor's source is an adult in good health. The sample in question was peripheral blood, obtained on day 0 of AZD1222 vaccination. CDR3 residues: CASSQGGGYTEAFF. The CDR3 bases are TGCGCCAGCAGCCAAGGAGGGGGCTACACTGAAGCTTTCTTT.